This TCR beta chain was found in a study of cytomegalovirus exposure and HLA in healthy donors. Remarks on this clone: Antigen specificity is unknown.

PCR employed 60 Vbeta and 13 Jbeta primers. Some clones are missing from TCRdb's copy, which holds only in-frame ones; the method was immunoSEQ multiplex PCR. The table lists about 190,000 clones, about nine tenths of them singletons. This CDR3 region has 15 residues. Germline CDR1 is SNHLY and CDR2 is FYNNEI. V lost 4 bases to trimming and J lost 4 bases; unmatched junction nucleotides: 8. Study conclusions and caveats: Presence/absence analyses assumed roughly uniform sequencing depth across donors, which may not hold. An analysis that came later showed most CMV-associated TCR beta chains appearing HLA-restricted. Most TCR sequences proved rare, with some public TCRs found in many donors.

The genes are TRBV2 and TRBJ2-5; the match to TRBD2 covers 8 bases. The TCR comes from a man aged 25-45 years in good health and CMV-seronegative. Sequenced sample: PBMCs. DNA of the CDR3: TGTGCCAGCAGTGCGGTGTTAGCGGGGACAGAGACCCAGTACTTC. Translating gives CASSAVLAGTETQYF.